These T cell receptor beta chains were read from a single sample in a study of OX40 agonist ivuxolimab in advanced cancers. Profiled with immunoSEQ multiplex PCR; TCRdb holds only in-frame clones, not every one. The sample lists tens of thousands of clones, roughly four fifths occurring once. Here the sequenced sample was CD4+ or CD8+ T cells sorted from blood, taken in a trial of the OX40 agonist ivuxolimab. These receptors all come from an adult with an advanced solid tumor such as melanoma, head and neck, liver or kidney cancer. CDR3s include the opening cysteine and the closing phenylalanine or tryptophan. The order of the fields is CDR3 protein, CDR3 DNA, J gene, clone size, V gene, D gene. A D gene is named only where the DNA matches it firmly. Some rows mark clone size as missing; the rest say once, few, many or name a class of expanded clone.

CDR3aa: CATSREGFLYEQYF
CDR3nt: TGTGCCACCAGCAGAGAAGGCTTCCTCTACGAGCAGTACTTC
j_gene: TRBJ2-7
abundance: NA
v_gene: TRBV15
d_gene: NA

CDR3aa: CASSLRDIAGELFF
CDR3nt: TGTGCCAGCAGCTTGAGGGACATCGCCGGGGAGCTGTTTTTT
j_gene: TRBJ2-2
abundance: once
v_gene: TRBV5-4
d_gene: NA

CDR3aa: CASSSTGRNGYTF
CDR3nt: TGTGCCAGCAGCTCGACAGGGAGAAATGGCTACACCTTC
j_gene: TRBJ1-2
abundance: once
v_gene: TRBV5-6
d_gene: TRBD1

CDR3aa: CASSLVPGLGSEQYF
CDR3nt: TGTGCCAGCAGCTTAGTTCCGGGACTAGGCAGCGAGCAGTACTTC
j_gene: TRBJ2-7
abundance: NA
v_gene: TRBV7-8
d_gene: TRBD2

CDR3aa: CASSVEGARYSGELFF
CDR3nt: TGTGCCAGCAGCGTCGAGGGGGCGCGATATAGCGGGGAGCTGTTTTTT
j_gene: TRBJ2-2
abundance: NA
v_gene: TRBV9
d_gene: TRBD1

CDR3aa: CASSATNRANTQYF
CDR3nt: TGTGCCAGCAGTGCCACAAACAGGGCAAATACGCAGTATTTT
j_gene: TRBJ2-3
abundance: NA
v_gene: TRBV27
d_gene: NA

CDR3aa: CASSFGSGYEKLFF
CDR3nt: TGCGCCAGCAGCTTCGGGTCAGGGTATGAAAAACTGTTTTTT
j_gene: TRBJ1-4
abundance: NA
v_gene: TRBV5-1
d_gene: NA

CDR3aa: CASSFRQTGRTEAFF
CDR3nt: TGTGCCAGCAGCTTCAGGCAGACAGGGAGGACTGAAGCTTTCTTT
j_gene: TRBJ1-1
abundance: NA
v_gene: TRBV5-4
d_gene: TRBD1

CDR3aa: CASSPTGTGVNQPQHF
CDR3nt: TGTGCCAGCAGTCCGACCGGGACAGGGGTCAATCAGCCCCAGCATTTT
j_gene: TRBJ1-5
abundance: once
v_gene: TRBV28
d_gene: TRBD1

CDR3aa: CASSVGPEVYEQYF
CDR3nt: TGTGCCAGCAGTGTCGGACCTGAGGTCTACGAGCAGTACTTC
j_gene: TRBJ2-7
abundance: NA
v_gene: TRBV2
d_gene: NA

CDR3aa: CASSEAGHNNQPQHF
CDR3nt: TGTGCCAGCAGTGAGGCGGGGCACAACAATCAGCCCCAGCATTTT
j_gene: TRBJ1-5
abundance: few
v_gene: TRBV6-1
d_gene: NA

CDR3aa: CASSFSGGAVQETQYF
CDR3nt: TGTGCCAGCAGTTTTAGCGGGGGGGCGGTTCAAGAGACCCAGTACTTC
j_gene: TRBJ2-5
abundance: NA
v_gene: TRBV28
d_gene: TRBD2

CDR3aa: CASSPGTEETQYF
CDR3nt: TGTGCCAGCTCACCGGGGACTGAAGAGACCCAGTACTTC
j_gene: TRBJ2-5
abundance: NA
v_gene: TRBV18
d_gene: NA

CDR3aa: CASSYLQAPSGANVLTF
CDR3nt: TGTGCCAGCAGCTATCTACAGGCTCCCTCTGGGGCCAACGTCCTGACTTTC
j_gene: TRBJ2-6
abundance: NA
v_gene: TRBV27
d_gene: NA

CDR3aa: CASSSPGGVKNTEAFF
CDR3nt: TGTGCCAGCAGTTCCCCGGGGGGCGTTAAGAACACTGAAGCTTTCTTT
j_gene: TRBJ1-1
abundance: NA
v_gene: TRBV27
d_gene: NA

CDR3aa: CSVTLTGVDSPLHF
CDR3nt: TGCAGCGTAACCCTGACAGGGGTGGATTCACCCCTCCACTTT
j_gene: TRBJ1-6
abundance: NA
v_gene: TRBV29-1
d_gene: TRBD1

CDR3aa: CASSLQVSYNEQFF
CDR3nt: TGTGCCAGCAGTTTACAAGTCTCCTACAATGAGCAGTTCTTC
j_gene: TRBJ2-1
abundance: NA
v_gene: TRBV27
d_gene: NA

CDR3aa: CASSSGLLGWEQFF
CDR3nt: TGTGCCAGCAGTTCCGGACTTCTGGGGTGGGAGCAGTTCTTC
j_gene: TRBJ2-1
abundance: NA
v_gene: TRBV27
d_gene: NA

CDR3aa: CASSQEMNTEAFF
CDR3nt: TGTGCCAGCAGCCAAGAGATGAACACTGAAGCTTTCTTT
j_gene: TRBJ1-1
abundance: NA
v_gene: TRBV14
d_gene: NA

CDR3aa: CASSFDIGGTEAFF
CDR3nt: TGTGCCAGCAGTTTCGATATAGGGGGCACTGAAGCTTTCTTT
j_gene: TRBJ1-1
abundance: medium-sized
v_gene: TRBV6-1
d_gene: NA

CDR3aa: CSARRGVEQFF
CDR3nt: TGCAGTGCTAGACGGGGGGTGGAGCAGTTCTTC
j_gene: TRBJ2-1
abundance: few
v_gene: TRBV20-1
d_gene: TRBD2

CDR3aa: CASSFRVNTEAFF
CDR3nt: TGTGCCAGCAGCTTCCGGGTGAACACTGAAGCTTTCTTT
j_gene: TRBJ1-1
abundance: NA
v_gene: TRBV5-6
d_gene: NA

CDR3aa: CAWSIRSASVLSYEQYF
CDR3nt: TGTGCCTGGAGTATCCGGAGCGCCTCGGTTCTCTCCTACGAGCAGTACTTC
j_gene: TRBJ2-7
abundance: NA
v_gene: TRBV30
d_gene: NA

CDR3aa: CASSSWGRGTVYGYTF
CDR3nt: TGTGCCAGCAGCTCGTGGGGGAGAGGTACCGTCTATGGCTACACCTTC
j_gene: TRBJ1-2
abundance: NA
v_gene: TRBV5-6
d_gene: NA

CDR3aa: CASSARLAGDGEQFF
CDR3nt: TGTGCCAGCAGCGCCCGACTAGCGGGGGATGGTGAGCAGTTCTTC
j_gene: TRBJ2-1
abundance: NA
v_gene: TRBV9
d_gene: TRBD2

CDR3aa: CASSVRVRDTIYF
CDR3nt: TGTGCCAGCAGTGTCAGGGTACGAGACACCATATATTTT
j_gene: TRBJ1-3
abundance: NA
v_gene: TRBV2
d_gene: NA

CDR3aa: CASSYSDNPASPLHF
CDR3nt: TGTGCCAGCAGTTACTCGGACAATCCTGCATCACCCCTCCACTTT
j_gene: TRBJ1-6
abundance: NA
v_gene: TRBV6-6
d_gene: NA

CDR3aa: CASSYSQLGTGNTIYF
CDR3nt: TGTGCCAGCAGTTACTCGCAACTCGGGACTGGAAACACCATATATTTT
j_gene: TRBJ1-3
abundance: few
v_gene: TRBV6-5
d_gene: NA

CDR3aa: CATRHSTNEKLFF
CDR3nt: TGTGCCACTAGGCACTCAACTAATGAAAAACTGTTTTTT
j_gene: TRBJ1-4
abundance: NA
v_gene: TRBV10-3
d_gene: NA

CDR3aa: CASSEALQGTGANVLTF
CDR3nt: TGTGCCAGCAGTGAAGCGCTTCAGGGAACTGGGGCCAACGTCCTGACTTTC
j_gene: TRBJ2-6
abundance: NA
v_gene: TRBV2
d_gene: NA

CDR3aa: CASSLAGTGLGVDEQYF
CDR3nt: TGTGCCAGCAGTCTCGCCGGGACAGGCCTCGGAGTCGACGAGCAGTACTTC
j_gene: TRBJ2-7
abundance: NA
v_gene: TRBV27
d_gene: TRBD1

CDR3aa: CASSHPGTGLYEQYF
CDR3nt: TGCGCCAGCAGCCACCCCGGGACAGGGCTCTACGAGCAGTACTTC
j_gene: TRBJ2-7
abundance: few
v_gene: TRBV4-1
d_gene: TRBD1

CDR3aa: CASSLDRKTDTQYF
CDR3nt: TGTGCCAGCAGCTTAGACCGGAAGACAGATACGCAGTATTTT
j_gene: TRBJ2-3
abundance: once
v_gene: TRBV11-2
d_gene: NA

CDR3aa: CASSLGVAEEAFF
CDR3nt: TGTGCCAGCAGCTTAGGAGTGGCAGAAGAAGCTTTCTTT
j_gene: TRBJ1-1
abundance: once
v_gene: TRBV7-3
d_gene: NA

CDR3aa: CASRATGGGYGYTF
CDR3nt: TGTGCCAGCAGAGCTACAGGGGGAGGCTATGGCTACACCTTC
j_gene: TRBJ1-2
abundance: NA
v_gene: TRBV27
d_gene: TRBD1

CDR3aa: CAWSSEGNSPLHF
CDR3nt: TGTGCCTGGAGTAGTGAGGGTAATTCACCCCTCCACTTT
j_gene: TRBJ1-6
abundance: NA
v_gene: TRBV30
d_gene: NA

CDR3aa: CASSRLYEQYF
CDR3nt: TGTGCCAGCAGTAGACTATACGAGCAGTACTTC
j_gene: TRBJ2-7
abundance: NA
v_gene: TRBV27
d_gene: NA

CDR3aa: CASSAQPQAGSGNTIYF
CDR3nt: TGTGCCAGCAGCGCCCAACCCCAGGCGGGGTCTGGAAACACCATATATTTT
j_gene: TRBJ1-3
abundance: NA
v_gene: TRBV9
d_gene: NA

CDR3aa: CATSGVSGNNSPLHF
CDR3nt: TGTGCCACCAGCGGGGTGTCTGGGAATAATTCACCCCTCCACTTT
j_gene: TRBJ1-6
abundance: NA
v_gene: TRBV15
d_gene: NA

CDR3aa: CASSRDRGPNQPQHF
CDR3nt: TGCGCCAGCAGCAGGGACAGGGGGCCCAATCAGCCCCAGCATTTT
j_gene: TRBJ1-5
abundance: NA
v_gene: TRBV5-1
d_gene: TRBD1

CDR3aa: CASSLVSGMSDTQYF
CDR3nt: TGTGCCAGCAGCTTAGTTTCAGGGATGTCAGATACGCAGTATTTT
j_gene: TRBJ2-3
abundance: NA
v_gene: TRBV7-9
d_gene: NA

CDR3aa: CASIPSGYYNEQFF
CDR3nt: TGTGCCAGCATTCCTAGCGGATATTACAATGAGCAGTTCTTC
j_gene: TRBJ2-1
abundance: NA
v_gene: TRBV6-1
d_gene: TRBD2

CDR3aa: CASSPADQETQYF
CDR3nt: TGTGCCAGCTCACCCGCAGACCAAGAGACCCAGTACTTC
j_gene: TRBJ2-5
abundance: NA
v_gene: TRBV18
d_gene: NA

CDR3aa: CASSPGLAGGLSAGEQFF
CDR3nt: TGTGCCAGCAGCCCCGGACTAGCGGGGGGCTTGTCAGCTGGTGAGCAGTTCTTC
j_gene: TRBJ2-1
abundance: NA
v_gene: TRBV5-4
d_gene: TRBD2

CDR3aa: CASLGGWETQYF
CDR3nt: TGTGCCAGCTTGGGGGGTTGGGAGACCCAGTACTTC
j_gene: TRBJ2-5
abundance: NA
v_gene: TRBV27
d_gene: NA

CDR3aa: CASSFTRQGAKNIQYF
CDR3nt: TGTGCCAGCAGCTTCACGCGACAGGGGGCCAAAAACATTCAGTACTTC
j_gene: TRBJ2-4
abundance: NA
v_gene: TRBV7-8
d_gene: TRBD1

CDR3aa: CAWSTASGYNEQFF
CDR3nt: TGTGCCTGGAGTACGGCTAGCGGGTACAATGAGCAGTTCTTC
j_gene: TRBJ2-1
abundance: NA
v_gene: TRBV30
d_gene: TRBD2